These T cell receptor beta chains were read from a single sample in a study of T cells in Graves' hyperthyroidism and ophthalmopathy. TCRdb reprocessed the multiplex PCR reads with MiXCR, giving one entry per CDR3 protein. The repertoire consists of around 520,000 distinct CDR3 sequences, with around 15% occurring once and the leading ten covering roughly 13%. The sequenced sample consisted of blood. The receptors stem from a woman in her thirties or forties with Graves' hyperthyroidism. The CDR3 runs from the conserved cysteine through the conserved F or W. D genes are given only for firm matches. Clone size is not always given. Where it is, it says once, few, many or a class for expanded clones.

v_call: TRBV10-1; j_call: TRBJ2-3; d_call: -; clone_size: many; cdr3_nt: TGCGCCAGCAGTGAGTCTCTAGTCGCAGATACGCAGTATTTT; cdr3_aa: CASSESLVADTQYF
v_call: TRBV2; j_call: TRBJ1-6; d_call: -; clone_size: -; cdr3_nt: TGTGCCAGCAGCGTGGATTCACCCCTCCACTTT; cdr3_aa: CASSVDSPLHF
v_call: TRBV6-1; j_call: TRBJ2-2; d_call: -; clone_size: many; cdr3_nt: TGTGCCAGCAGTCCGCGTTTGGGGGGAACTACCGGGGAGCTGTTTTTT; cdr3_aa: CASSPRLGGTTGELFF
v_call: TRBV19; j_call: TRBJ2-2; d_call: -; clone_size: -; cdr3_nt: TGTGCCAGTAGTAACCCCCCTGGTGGGGGCAGCGGGACCGGGGAGCTGTTTTTT; cdr3_aa: CASSNPPGGGSGTGELFF
v_call: TRBV20-1; j_call: TRBJ2-7; d_call: -; clone_size: few; cdr3_nt: TGCAGTGCTAGTAGGGGGGGACTCATCGAGCAGTACTTC; cdr3_aa: CSASRGGLIEQYF
v_call: TRBV9; j_call: TRBJ2-3; d_call: -; clone_size: few; cdr3_nt: TGTGCCAGCGTCCCGGGTTCCCATATGGATACGCAGTATTTT; cdr3_aa: CASVPGSHMDTQYF
v_call: TRBV9; j_call: TRBJ2-7; d_call: TRBD1; clone_size: few; cdr3_nt: TGTGCCAGCAGCGCTAACCCGGGACAGGGGGTCGAGCAGTACTTC; cdr3_aa: CASSANPGQGVEQYF
v_call: TRBV5-1; j_call: TRBJ2-1; d_call: TRBD1; clone_size: few; cdr3_nt: TGCGCCAGCAGCTTGTCGGGACAGGGATCCTACAATGAGCAGTTCTTC; cdr3_aa: CASSLSGQGSYNEQFF
v_call: TRBV15; j_call: TRBJ1-1; d_call: -; clone_size: -; cdr3_nt: TGTGCCACCAGCAGAGAGACACCTTACACTGAAGCTTTCTTT; cdr3_aa: CATSRETPYTEAFF
v_call: TRBV27; j_call: TRBJ2-3; d_call: TRBD2; clone_size: few; cdr3_nt: TGTGCCAGCAGTCCCATAGCGGGAGTCCCAGATACGCAGTATTTT; cdr3_aa: CASSPIAGVPDTQYF
v_call: TRBV28; j_call: TRBJ1-2; d_call: -; clone_size: many; cdr3_nt: TGTGCCAGCAGTTTTCAAAGAGCACGCTATGGCTACACCTTC; cdr3_aa: CASSFQRARYGYTF
v_call: TRBV18; j_call: TRBJ1-6; d_call: -; clone_size: many; cdr3_nt: TGTGCCAGCTCACCACCGACAAGGTCACCCCTCCACTTT; cdr3_aa: CASSPPTRSPLHF
v_call: TRBV7-2; j_call: TRBJ2-1; d_call: TRBD2; clone_size: many; cdr3_nt: TGTGCCAGCGCCGGACTAGCGGGACTAAGCTCCTACAATGAGCAGTTCTTC; cdr3_aa: CASAGLAGLSSYNEQFF
v_call: TRBV27; j_call: TRBJ2-2; d_call: -; clone_size: many; cdr3_nt: TGTGCCAGCAGTCCCCCCTTAGCCACCGGGGAGCTGTTTTTT; cdr3_aa: CASSPPLATGELFF
v_call: TRBV7-3; j_call: TRBJ2-1; d_call: -; clone_size: few; cdr3_nt: TGTGCCAGCAGCTTTCTGGGTTCTAATGAGCAGTTCTTC; cdr3_aa: CASSFLGSNEQFF
v_call: TRBV11-2; j_call: TRBJ2-2; d_call: -; clone_size: many; cdr3_nt: TGTGCCAGCAGCGACAGACAGGTCTGGGACACCGGGGAGCTGTTTTTT; cdr3_aa: CASSDRQVWDTGELFF
v_call: TRBV6-1; j_call: TRBJ2-1; d_call: TRBD2; clone_size: -; cdr3_nt: TGTGCCAGCAGGGCGGGAGGGGGCAATGAGCAGTTCTTC; cdr3_aa: CASRAGGGNEQFF
v_call: TRBV29-1; j_call: TRBJ1-6; d_call: TRBD1; clone_size: -; cdr3_nt: TGCAGCGTTGGGGGGACAGCAAATTCACCCCTCCACTTT; cdr3_aa: CSVGGTANSPLHF
v_call: TRBV27; j_call: TRBJ1-4; d_call: -; clone_size: few; cdr3_nt: TGTGCCAGCAGCAGGTTGGGGAATGAAAAACTGTTTTTT; cdr3_aa: CASSRLGNEKLFF
v_call: TRBV10-1; j_call: TRBJ2-1; d_call: -; clone_size: -; cdr3_nt: TGCGCCAGCAGTGATGGGGGGAAAAATGAGCAGTTCTTC; cdr3_aa: CASSDGGKNEQFF
v_call: TRBV11-2; j_call: TRBJ2-1; d_call: TRBD2; clone_size: many; cdr3_nt: TGTGCCAGCAGCTTAGGGTTTAGCGGGAGTATTGAGCAGTTCTTC; cdr3_aa: CASSLGFSGSIEQFF
v_call: TRBV25-1; j_call: TRBJ2-6; d_call: TRBD1; clone_size: many; cdr3_nt: TGTGCCAGCAGTGGAGGGGACAGGACGTTCTCTGGGGCCAACGTCCTGACTTTC; cdr3_aa: CASSGGDRTFSGANVLTF
v_call: TRBV14; j_call: TRBJ2-5; d_call: -; clone_size: -; cdr3_nt: TGTGCCAGCAGGTCATCGGGTAGCGGAAGCCAAGAGACCCAGTACTTC; cdr3_aa: CASRSSGSGSQETQYF
v_call: TRBV5-1; j_call: TRBJ2-1; d_call: TRBD2; clone_size: few; cdr3_nt: TGCGCCAGCAGGACTAGCGGGAATCTTAATGAGCAGTTCTTC; cdr3_aa: CASRTSGNLNEQFF
v_call: TRBV6-2/TRBV6-3; j_call: TRBJ2-3; d_call: TRBD2; clone_size: many; cdr3_nt: TGTGCCAGCGGGACTAGGCCGGGGGGCACAGATACGCAGTATTTT; cdr3_aa: CASGTRPGGTDTQYF
v_call: TRBV7-2; j_call: TRBJ2-7; d_call: -; clone_size: many; cdr3_nt: TGTGCCAGCAGCGCGGGACCCCCGCCGTACGAGCAGTACTTC; cdr3_aa: CASSAGPPPYEQYF
v_call: TRBV28; j_call: TRBJ1-2; d_call: TRBD1; clone_size: many; cdr3_nt: TGTGCCAGCAGGACTCCGGGACAGCGACCTCTCTATGGCTACACCTTC; cdr3_aa: CASRTPGQRPLYGYTF
v_call: TRBV28; j_call: TRBJ2-3; d_call: -; clone_size: many; cdr3_nt: TGTGCCAGCAGTTTTGGGGGAGGTCGCACAGATACGCAGTATTTT; cdr3_aa: CASSFGGGRTDTQYF
v_call: TRBV29-1; j_call: TRBJ2-1; d_call: TRBD2; clone_size: -; cdr3_nt: TGCAGCGTTGAGCCAGGGAGGGTCTCGAATGAGCAGTTCTTC; cdr3_aa: CSVEPGRVSNEQFF
v_call: TRBV30; j_call: TRBJ1-1; d_call: -; clone_size: many; cdr3_nt: TGTGCCTGGAGTGCTGTCGGCCTTTTTATGAACACTGAAGCTTTCTTT; cdr3_aa: CAWSAVGLFMNTEAFF
v_call: TRBV12-3/TRBV12-4; j_call: TRBJ2-1; d_call: -; clone_size: -; cdr3_nt: TGTGCCAGCAGTTTCAACCGGGACCGCCCATTCTTC; cdr3_aa: CASSFNRDRPFF
v_call: TRBV19; j_call: TRBJ2-7; d_call: -; clone_size: many; cdr3_nt: TGTGCCAGTAGGGACCCCGGCGCGACCTACGAGCAGTACTTC; cdr3_aa: CASRDPGATYEQYF
v_call: TRBV2; j_call: TRBJ2-1; d_call: -; clone_size: -; cdr3_nt: TGTGCCAGCATAGTTCAGCCCTACAATGAGCAGTTCTTC; cdr3_aa: CASIVQPYNEQFF
v_call: TRBV12-3/TRBV12-4; j_call: TRBJ1-2; d_call: -; clone_size: few; cdr3_nt: TGTGCCAGCAGTTTGGTTTACGGGGGAGCGAACTATGGCTACACCTTC; cdr3_aa: CASSLVYGGANYGYTF
v_call: TRBV29-1; j_call: TRBJ2-1; d_call: -; clone_size: -; cdr3_nt: TGCAGCGTTGAAGATCGGGGAAATGAGCAGTTCTTC; cdr3_aa: CSVEDRGNEQFF
v_call: TRBV6-2/TRBV6-3; j_call: TRBJ1-2; d_call: -; clone_size: many; cdr3_nt: TGTGCCAGCAGTCTGCCGGACGGCGGCTACTATGGCTACACCTTC; cdr3_aa: CASSLPDGGYYGYTF
v_call: TRBV5-1; j_call: TRBJ2-1; d_call: TRBD1; clone_size: many; cdr3_nt: TGCGCCAGCAGCGTTTTCGGGGTCGACAGGGGAGCCTACAATGAGCAGTTCTTC; cdr3_aa: CASSVFGVDRGAYNEQFF
v_call: TRBV20-1; j_call: TRBJ1-4; d_call: -; clone_size: few; cdr3_nt: TGCAGTGCTAGAGAACGGGACTCCGAGGGAAAACTGTTTTTT; cdr3_aa: CSARERDSEGKLFF
v_call: TRBV28; j_call: TRBJ2-5; d_call: TRBD1; clone_size: few; cdr3_nt: TGTGCCAGCAGTGCCCAATCGACCGGGACAGACAAAGAGACCCAGTACTTC; cdr3_aa: CASSAQSTGTDKETQYF
v_call: TRBV12-5; j_call: TRBJ2-7; d_call: TRBD1; clone_size: few; cdr3_nt: TGTGCTAGTGGTTTGGCCGGGACAGTGATCTCCTACGAGCAGTACTTC; cdr3_aa: CASGLAGTVISYEQYF
v_call: TRBV5-1; j_call: TRBJ2-7; d_call: TRBD1; clone_size: few; cdr3_nt: TGCGCCAGCAGCTTGGTAGGCGGGACAGGGGGAGAGAAATCCTACGAGCAGTACTTC; cdr3_aa: CASSLVGGTGGEKSYEQYF
v_call: TRBV20-1; j_call: TRBJ1-5; d_call: -; clone_size: -; cdr3_nt: TGCAGTGCTCCCGAGACAGGAGGGAGCAATCAGCCCCAGCATTTT; cdr3_aa: CSAPETGGSNQPQHF
v_call: TRBV7-6; j_call: TRBJ1-4; d_call: -; clone_size: -; cdr3_nt: TGTGCCAGCAGCTTCTCCCCCCCACAGGGCGGGAATGAAAAACTGTTTTTT; cdr3_aa: CASSFSPPQGGNEKLFF
v_call: TRBV18; j_call: TRBJ2-7; d_call: -; clone_size: many; cdr3_nt: TGTGCCAGCTCAAGTTCCCACGAGCAGTACTTC; cdr3_aa: CASSSSHEQYF
v_call: TRBV30; j_call: TRBJ2-5; d_call: TRBD2; clone_size: many; cdr3_nt: TGTGCCTGGATGGCGGGGGGCTGGGCACAAGAGACCCAGTACTTC; cdr3_aa: CAWMAGGWAQETQYF
v_call: TRBV27; j_call: TRBJ2-7; d_call: TRBD2; clone_size: -; cdr3_nt: TGTGCCAGCAGTTACGCGGGAGGGCCGGGAGTAACCTACGAGCAGTACTTC; cdr3_aa: CASSYAGGPGVTYEQYF
v_call: TRBV20-1; j_call: TRBJ2-7; d_call: -; clone_size: -; cdr3_nt: TGCAGTGCTACATTAAGCTCCTACGAGCAGTACTTC; cdr3_aa: CSATLSSYEQYF
v_call: TRBV3-1; j_call: TRBJ2-7; d_call: TRBD2; clone_size: many; cdr3_nt: TGTGCCAGCAGCCAAGGACGACTAGCCTCCTACGAGCAGTACTTC; cdr3_aa: CASSQGRLASYEQYF